The 28 T cell receptor beta chains reported below all come from one sample, sequenced in a study of blood T cell repertoires in COVID-19. Clones were read by immunoSEQ multiplex PCR, and TCRdb kept only the in-frame ones, dropping some. The data contain about 250,000 clones, roughly 85% of them singletons. The sequenced material came from PBMCs or T cells enriched from blood (not recorded which). The receptor set was obtained from a woman in her 50s who had been exposed to COVID-19.

This chain connects TRBV13 to TRBJ2-7, with no clear D. The V gene's germline CDR1 is PRHDT and CDR2 FYEKMQ (reference sequence). The V gene lost 5 bases and the J gene lost 2 bases, with 10 bases spanning the gap. The CDR3 has 13 residues. CDR3 coding DNA: TGTGCCAGCAGCGTATCCACTCCCTACGAGCAGTACTTC. As protein: CASSVSTPYEQYF.

V is TRBV7-8 and J is TRBJ2-1, with 11 bases that match TRBD2. CDR1 is SGHVS and CDR2 is FQNEAQ in the germline V gene. The V gene end was trimmed by 1 base and the J gene end by 13 bases; junction bases not matched to a gene: 6. The CDR3 extends over 14 amino acids. CDR3 DNA sequence: TGTGCCAGCAGCTTAGTCCCGACTAGCGGGGATCAGTTCTTC. Protein: CASSLVPTSGDQFF.

The rearrangement joins TRBV4-2 to TRBJ2-1, with 9 bases fitting TRBD2. This CDR3 contains 19 residues. The V gene end was trimmed by 0 bases and the J gene end by 2 bases; junction bases not matched to a gene: 11. Germline V lookup: CDR1 LGHNA, CDR2 YNFKEQ. This chain's CDR3 is CASSQDGASGVNTYNEQFF. The CDR3 bases are TGTGCCAGCAGCCAAGATGGAGCTAGCGGGGTCAACACCTACAATGAGCAGTTCTTC.

V gene TRBV5-5 combines with J gene TRBJ1-3, with D unresolved. The CDR3 sequence is 15 residues long. The V gene's germline CDR1 is SGHKS and CDR2 YYEKEE (reference sequence). V was cut by 1 base and J by 4 bases, with 12 bases left in between. Written as DNA, the CDR3 is TGTGCCAGCAGCTTGTTCGGGGAATCCGGAAACACCATATATTTT. Translating it yields CASSLFGESGNTIYF.

The chain combines TRBV30 with TRBJ1-1; a weak D match, TRBD1 (6 bases). Trimming took off 7 bases at V and 5 bases at J, with 23 bases between the two ends. CDR1 and CDR2 (germline): GTSNPN, SVGIG (reference sequence). The CDR3 length is 15 residues. CDR3 DNA sequence: TGTGCCTCCTTAGACAGGAGGCTTCAAGGAACTGAAGCTTTCTTT. Protein sequence: CASLDRRLQGTEAFF.

V gene TRBV2 combines with J gene TRBJ1-3, with TRBD1 as a possible D gene (5 bases). Germline V gene data show CDR1 as SNHLY and CDR2 as FYNNEI. Trimming removed 3 bases at V and 5 bases at J, with 14 bases between. The CDR3 is made up of 15 amino acids. CDR3 in DNA: TGTGCCAGCAGTGAGATTCGCCAGGGTAGAAACACCATATATTTT. It is translated as CASSEIRQGRNTIYF. The whole variable domain, filled in from reference TRBV2 and TRBJ1-3, reads EPEVTQTPSHQVTQMGQEVILRCVPISNHLYFYWYRQILGQKVEFLVSFYNNEISEKSEIFDDQFSVERPDGSNFTLKIRSTKLEDSAMYFCASSEIRQGRNTIYFGEGSWLTVV.

This sequence joins TRBV24-1 and TRBJ2-7; TRBD1 matches 7 bases. This CDR3 has 17 residues. V shed 4 bases and J 5 bases; nucleotides not matched to a gene: 16. Germline loops: CDR1 KGHDR, CDR2 SFDVKD. CDR3 residues: CATSDKDRLRFRDEQYF. For the CDR3, the DNA is TGTGCCACCAGTGACAAGGACAGGCTAAGGTTTCGGGACGAGCAGTACTTC.

The V and J genes are TRBV18 and TRBJ1-6, with D maybe TRBD1 (6 bases). The CDR3 consists of 15 residues. In germline, CDR1 is KGHSH, CDR2 LQKENI. V was pared by 3 bases and J by 8 bases, with 14 bases between. The CDR3 sequence: CASSPATGRDSPLHF. The CDR3 bases are TGTGCCAGCTCACCTGCAACAGGGAGGGATTCACCCCTCCACTTT.

The chain couples TRBV10-3 to TRBJ1-5; TRBD1 matches at 7 bases. The germline V gene has CDR1 ENHRY and CDR2 SYGVKD. V trimming: 4 bases; J trimming: 7 bases; junction bases outside the gene matches: 7. The length of the CDR3 is 14 residues. CDR3 protein: CAISGQGEAQPQHF. CDR3 DNA: TGTGCCATCAGTGGGCAGGGGGAAGCGCAGCCCCAGCATTTT.

About this clone itself: An end of the junction does not agree with germline; a read error may underlie this. The chain couples TRBV2 to TRBJ2-7; 7 bases line up with TRBD1. The V gene's germline CDR1 is SNHLY and CDR2 FYNNEI. The CDR3 length is 14 residues. In DNA, the CDR3 is TGTGCCAGCAGTCAGTGGCCTCTAACAGGGGCCTTACTGTTC. This translates into CASSQWPLTGALLF.

This clone was detected a few times. The same CDR3 is also encoded by other DNA sequences in this sample. The gene calls are TRBV30 and TRBJ2-5, with no clear D. The germline V and J ends were trimmed by 0 bases and 5 bases, with 4 bases remaining between them. The CDR3 has 11 residues. Germline CDR1 reads GTSNPN; CDR2 reads SVGIG (reference sequence). The CDR3 is CAWSVRETQYF. CDR3 DNA: TGTGCCTGGAGTGTGAGGGAGACCCAGTACTTC.

This chain links TRBV2 with TRBJ2-3, with 7 bases that match TRBD1. CDR3 size: 12 residues. Germline V gives CDR1 SNHLY, CDR2 FYNNEI. J gave up 5 bases and V 7 bases, and 3 bases lay outside the gene matches. CDR3 bases: TGTGCCAGCACGTACAGGGGAGATACGCAGTATTTT. This gives the protein CASTYRGDTQYF.

This rearrangement joins TRBV7-9 to TRBJ2-6; D gene ambiguous. V was trimmed by 5 bases and J by 1 base, leaving 6 bases between them. The V gene's germline CDR1 is SEHNR and CDR2 FQNEAQ (reference sequence). The CDR3 is 14 amino acids. Here the CDR3 reads CASSPPSGANVLTF. Here the CDR3 DNA reads TGTGCCAGCAGCCCTCCGTCTGGGGCCAACGTCCTGACTTTC.

The chain carries TRBV5-5 and TRBJ2-7; D is possibly TRBD1 (6 bases). Germline assignment: CDR1 SGHKS and CDR2 YYEKEE (reference sequence). Trimming removed 1 base at V and 4 bases at J, with 6 bases between. There are 12 residues in the CDR3. The CDR3 coding sequence is TGTGCCAGCAGCTTGCAGGGGTACGAGCAGTACTTC. Protein product: CASSLQGYEQYF.

The genes are TRBV7-9 and TRBJ2-3; the D gene is possibly TRBD2 (5 bases). This CDR3 contains 13 residues. Trimming removed 2 bases at V and 5 bases at J, with 8 bases between. Germline CDR1 and CDR2: SEHNR and FQNEAQ (reference sequence). The CDR3 is CASSLLGVDTQYF. CDR3 coding DNA: TGTGCCAGCAGCTTATTGGGAGTAGATACGCAGTATTTT.

This chain links TRBV19 with TRBJ1-4; 10 positions agree with TRBD1. The CDR3 loop spans 15 amino acids. Per the germline V gene, CDR1 is LNHDA and CDR2 is SQIVND (reference sequence). With 5 bases clipped from V and 6 bases from J, the junction kept 6 bases outside the gene matches. CDR3 DNA sequence: TGTGCCAGTAGTGGTCGACAGGGGGCGCATGAAAAACTGTTTTTT. Encoded protein: CASSGRQGAHEKLFF.

The chain employs TRBV9 and TRBJ2-7, with TRBD1 identical over 10 bases. This CDR3 region has 13 residues. CDR1 is SGDLS and CDR2 is YYNGEE in the germline V gene. Trimming removed 2 bases from V and 5 bases from J; junction bases left unmatched: 1. The CDR3 region is CASSVGTGDEQYF. For the CDR3, the DNA is TGTGCCAGCAGCGTCGGGACAGGGGACGAGCAGTACTTC.

The chain is built from TRBV27 and TRBJ1-1; D gene ambiguous. The CDR3 totals 13 residues. V was cut by 8 bases and J by 2 bases, with 12 bases left in between. From germline, CDR1 is MNHEY and CDR2 SMNVEV (reference sequence). This chain's CDR3 is CASRLPGNTEAFF. The CDR3 DNA is TGTGCCAGCCGACTTCCGGGAAACACTGAAGCTTTCTTT.

The chain is built from TRBV5-8 and TRBJ1-6, with D possibly being TRBD1 (5 bases). Trimming removed 2 bases from V and 0 bases from J, with 6 bases in between. This CDR3 comprises 15 residues. Germline assignment: CDR1 SGHTS and CDR2 YDEGEE. The CDR3 nucleotides read TGTGCCAGCAGCTTTGACAGCTCCTATAATTCACCCCTCCACTTT. Translating gives CASSFDSSYNSPLHF.

The chain combines TRBV7-9 with TRBJ1-3, with 7 bases lining up with TRBD1. The CDR3 loop spans 15 amino acids. V was clipped by 5 bases and J by 4 bases; unmatched bases: 8. Germline CDR1 SEHNR, CDR2 FQNEAQ (reference sequence). The CDR3 bases are TGTGCCAGCAGCGAGACAGGGTTTGCAGGAAACACCATATATTTT. It translates to CASSETGFAGNTIYF. Variable domain in full (rest from reference TRBV7-9 and TRBJ1-3): DTGVSQNPRHKITKRGQNVTFRCDPISEHNRLYWYRQTLGQGPEFLTYFQNEAQLEKSRLLSDRFSAERPKGSFSTLEIQRTEQGDSAMYLCASSETGFAGNTIYFGEGSWLTVV.

Regarding this clone: One end of the junction varies from germline; a read error may be responsible. V is TRBV10-3 and J is TRBJ2-5; TRBD1 agrees at 11 bases. The CDR3 totals 15 residues. From germline, CDR1 is ENHRY and CDR2 SYGVKD. CDR3 nucleotides: TGTGCCCTCAGGGGGGGACAGGGGGATCTAGAGACCCAGTACTTC. It encodes CALRGGQGDLETQYF.

The chain joins TRBV2 to TRBJ1-5; D gene uncertain. The germline CDR1 and CDR2 sequences are SNHLY and FYNNEI. The ends were cut back, 3 bases at V and 4 bases at J, with 10 bases in the middle. CDR3 size: 14 residues. In nucleotides, the CDR3 is TGTGCCAGCAGTGAGCGAAACCGAAATCAGCCCCAGCATTTT. Protein: CASSERNRNQPQHF.

V gene TRBV28 combines with J gene TRBJ1-6; the D is unclear. Germline CDR1 and CDR2: MDHEN and SYDVKM. V was cut by 8 bases and J by 3 bases, with 11 bases left in between. The CDR3 covers 14 residues. CDR3 sequence (DNA): TGTGCCAGCTACCCAGGATTCTATAATTCACCCCTCCACTTT. It yields the protein CASYPGFYNSPLHF.

The rearrangement uses TRBV7-2 and TRBJ1-2; no definite D call. Germline loops: CDR1 SGHTA, CDR2 FQGNSA. The CDR3 is made up of 13 amino acids. The V and J ends lost 7 bases and 4 bases respectively, with 13 bases between them. Here the CDR3 reads CASIPSEGYGYTF. The CDR3 DNA reads as TGTGCCAGCATCCCGTCCGAGGGCTATGGCTACACCTTC.

The J gene is TRBJ1-5, the V gene TRBV2; 8 bases map to TRBD1. This CDR3 is 17 amino acids long. The junction had 15 bases not matched to a gene; V was cut back by 5 bases and J by 6 bases. Germline CDR1 SNHLY, CDR2 FYNNEI. The CDR3 reads CASSIGTGGWVSQPQHF. Here the CDR3 DNA reads TGTGCCAGCAGTATAGGGACAGGTGGTTGGGTGAGTCAGCCCCAGCATTTT.

The rearrangement links TRBV5-1 to TRBJ2-5; 8 bases are a match to TRBD2. The CDR3 length is 14 residues. The V segment lost 4 bases and the J segment 5 bases; nucleotides outside the gene matches: 7. From germline, CDR1 is SGHRS and CDR2 YFSETQ. This chain's CDR3 is CASSRSGGWETQYF. CDR3 bases: TGCGCCAGCAGCAGGAGCGGGGGCTGGGAGACCCAGTACTTC.

The sample holds many counts of this clone. The chain carries TRBV2 and TRBJ2-3; D possibly corresponds to TRBD1 (6 bases). The CDR3 length is 13 residues. The germline V and J ends were trimmed by 6 bases and 7 bases, with 14 bases remaining between them. Germline V lookup: CDR1 SNHLY, CDR2 FYNNEI. DNA for the CDR3: TGTGCCAGCAGCCCTGACAGGTCCCATACGCAGTATTTT. Amino acids: CASSPDRSHTQYF.

The CDR3 sequence: CASRPSTGVSPLHF. CDR3 in DNA: TGCGCCAGCAGGCCGAGTACAGGGGTTTCACCCCTCCACTTT. The chain employs TRBV5-1 and TRBJ1-6; 7 nucleotides line up with TRBD1. Germline V gives CDR1 SGHRS, CDR2 YFSETQ. This CDR3 comprises 14 residues. The trim removed 5 bases at V and 9 bases at J, leaving 8 bases unmatched.